What follows are 8 T cell receptor beta chains derived from one specimen sequenced in a study of T-cell reconstitution after alpha-beta-depleted transplantation in children. TCRbeta library preparation incorporated unique molecular identifiers. One entry per CDR3 protein, called by TCRdb with MiXCR from the PCR reads. The sample records 700,000 to 950,000 distinct CDR3 sequences, roughly 15% being singletons. This specimen was PBMCs, mostly from graft donor cells, taken 360 days after TCRalphabeta/CD19-depleted stem cell transplant. These receptor sequences come from a male patient aged 10 to 17 who had a stem cell transplant for acute lymphoblastic leukemia, so the T cells may come from the graft donor.

The CDR3 sequence is CASIPGHTSGNTIYF. For the CDR3, the DNA is TGTGCCAGCATCCCGGGACACACATCTGGAAACACCATATATTTT. The chain is built from TRBV6-1 and TRBJ1-3, with D tentatively TRBD1 (6 bases). The CDR3 is 15 amino acids. The germline V gene encodes CDR1 MNHNS and CDR2 SASEGT. Trimming left V 7 bases short and J 1 base short, with 14 bases between.

This clonotype was seen more than once but under ten times. This chain uses TRBV4-1 with TRBJ2-3; 10 bases line up with TRBD2. The germline V gene has CDR1 MGHRA and CDR2 YSYEKL. J lost 2 bases, V lost 6 bases, and 8 bases had no gene match. This CDR3 has 16 amino acids. The CDR3 loop reads CASSRKAGGPTDTQYF. The DNA of the CDR3 is TGCGCCAGCAGTCGAAAAGCGGGAGGGCCCACAGATACGCAGTATTTT.

The chain links TRBV20-1 to TRBJ2-7; no reliable D call. Germline CDR1 DFQATT, CDR2 SNEGSKA (reference sequence). The CDR3 length is 14 residues. Trimming took off 3 bases at V and 3 bases at J, with 15 bases between the two ends. CDR3 coding DNA: TGCAGTGCTAGGACGACTTTGCGACACTACGAGCAGTACTTC. It yields the protein CSARTTLRHYEQYF.

This clonotype showed up many times. The DNA of the CDR3 is TGTGCCAGCAGCCAAGATCGACTAGCCAAAAACATTCAGTACTTC. Amino acid sequence: CASSQDRLAKNIQYF. The chain employs TRBV14 and TRBJ2-4; no reliable D call. The ends were cut back, 0 bases at V and 0 bases at J, with 6 bases in the middle. The CDR3 has 15 residues. Per germline, CDR1 SGHDN and CDR2 FVKESK.

There are a few counts of this clonotype. This chain uses TRBV10-1 with TRBJ2-3, with D tentatively TRBD1 or TRBD2 (6 bases each). CDR1 is WNHNN and CDR2 is SYGVQD in the germline V gene (reference sequence). The CDR3 consists of 14 residues. V lost 5 bases, J lost 9 bases, and 18 bases lay in between. The CDR3 region is CASSRDGGHWTQYF. CDR3 bases: TGCGCCAGCAGTCGAGATGGGGGGCATTGGACGCAGTATTTT.

This clonotype was picked up a small number of times. The chain combines TRBV2 with TRBJ2-5, with TRBD2 as a possible D gene (7 bases). V dropped 2 bases and J dropped 4 bases, with 11 bases sitting between them. The CDR3 runs to 14 residues. Germline CDR1 is SNHLY and CDR2 is FYNNEI. CDR3 nucleotide sequence: TGTGCCAGCAGTGAATACAGGGAGGGAGAGACCCAGTACTTC. It encodes CASSEYREGETQYF.

The rearrangement joins TRBV3-1 to TRBJ2-7; 7 positions agree with TRBD2. There are 16 residues in the CDR3. CDR1 and CDR2 (germline): LGHDT, YNNKEL (reference sequence). V lost 0 bases, J lost 2 bases, and 7 bases stayed unmatched. Here the CDR3 DNA reads TGTGCCAGCAGCCAAGAAACGGGGAGGGCCCCCTACGAGCAGTACTTC. It translates to CASSQETGRAPYEQYF.

This clonotype was seen ten or more times. The V call is TRBV28, the J call TRBJ2-5; D is unclear. The germline gives CDR1 MDHEN, CDR2 SYDVKM. This CDR3 has 12 amino acids. The V gene lost 10 bases and the J gene lost 4 bases, with 13 bases spanning the gap. For the CDR3, the DNA is TGTGCCACCATTGCCCGTCCAGAGACCCAGTACTTC. Translating it yields CATIARPETQYF.